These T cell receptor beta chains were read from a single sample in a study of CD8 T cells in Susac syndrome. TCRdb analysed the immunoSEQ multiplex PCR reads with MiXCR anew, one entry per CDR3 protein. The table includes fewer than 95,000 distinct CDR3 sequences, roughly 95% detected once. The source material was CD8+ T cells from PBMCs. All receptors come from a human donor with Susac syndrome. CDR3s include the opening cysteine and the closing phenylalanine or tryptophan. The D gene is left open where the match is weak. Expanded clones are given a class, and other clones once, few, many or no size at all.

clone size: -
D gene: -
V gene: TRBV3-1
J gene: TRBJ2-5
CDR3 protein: CASSRRQGPYQETQYF
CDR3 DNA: TGTGCCAGCAGCCGGCGGCAGGGTCCATACCAAGAGACCCAGTACTTC

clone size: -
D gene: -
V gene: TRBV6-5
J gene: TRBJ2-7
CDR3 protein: CASTRGGGEQYF
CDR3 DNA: TGTGCCAGCACCCGTGGGGGCGGCGAGCAGTACTTC

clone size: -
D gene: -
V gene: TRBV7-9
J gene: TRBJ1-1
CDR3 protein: CASSPEEREAFF
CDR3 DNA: TGTGCCAGCAGCCCGGAAGAGCGTGAAGCTTTCTTT

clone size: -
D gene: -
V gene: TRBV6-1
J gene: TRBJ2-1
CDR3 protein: CASGREGGEQFF
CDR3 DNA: TGTGCCAGCGGGAGGGAGGGGGGTGAGCAGTTCTTC

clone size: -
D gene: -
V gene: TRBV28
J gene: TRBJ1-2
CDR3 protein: CASSSTVLGGYTF
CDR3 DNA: TGTGCCAGCAGTTCAACAGTGCTTGGTGGCTACACCTTC

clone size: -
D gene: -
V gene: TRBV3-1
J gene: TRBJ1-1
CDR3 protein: CASSQDYGNTEAFF
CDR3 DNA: TGTGCCAGCAGCCAAGATTACGGTAACACTGAAGCTTTCTTT

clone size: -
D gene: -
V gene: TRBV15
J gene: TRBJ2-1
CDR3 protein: CATSPEGQAFEQFF
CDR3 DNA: TGTGCCACATCCCCGGAAGGCCAGGCCTTCGAGCAGTTCTTC

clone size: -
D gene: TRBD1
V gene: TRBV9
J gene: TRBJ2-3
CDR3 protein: CASSSPGQSTDTQYF
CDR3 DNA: TGTGCCAGCAGCTCACCGGGACAGAGCACAGATACGCAGTATTTT

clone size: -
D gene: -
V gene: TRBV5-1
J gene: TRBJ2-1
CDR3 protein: CASSLEVSGEQFF
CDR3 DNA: TGCGCCAGCAGCTTGGAGGTCAGCGGGGAGCAGTTCTTC

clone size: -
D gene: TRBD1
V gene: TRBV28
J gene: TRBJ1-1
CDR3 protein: CASSFRTGGTEAFF
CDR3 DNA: TGTGCCAGCAGTTTCCGGACAGGGGGCACTGAAGCTTTCTTT

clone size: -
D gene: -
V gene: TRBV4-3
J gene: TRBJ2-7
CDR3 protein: CASSQEIAETSEQYF
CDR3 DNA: TGCGCCAGCAGCCAAGAGATCGCGGAGACAAGCGAGCAGTACTTC

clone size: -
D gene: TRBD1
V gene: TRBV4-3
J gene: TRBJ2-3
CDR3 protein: CASSPDQGAYTQYF
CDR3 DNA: TGCGCCAGCAGCCCAGACCAGGGGGCTTATACGCAGTATTTT

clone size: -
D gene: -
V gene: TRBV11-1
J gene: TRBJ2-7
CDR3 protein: CASSVGTLRADEQYF
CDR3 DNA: TGTGCCAGCAGCGTCGGGACTCTTAGAGCGGACGAGCAGTACTTC

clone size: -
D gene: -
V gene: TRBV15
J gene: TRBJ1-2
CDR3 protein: CATSPEGNYGYTF
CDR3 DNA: TGTGCCACCAGTCCCGAGGGAAACTATGGCTACACCTTC

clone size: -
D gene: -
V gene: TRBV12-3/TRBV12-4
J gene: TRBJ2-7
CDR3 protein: CASSPTGFEQYF
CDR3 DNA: TGTGCCAGCAGTCCTACCGGCTTTGAGCAGTACTTC

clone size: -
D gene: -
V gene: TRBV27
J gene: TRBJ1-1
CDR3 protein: CASRGLHTEAFF
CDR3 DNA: TGTGCCAGCAGGGGGCTCCACACTGAAGCTTTCTTT

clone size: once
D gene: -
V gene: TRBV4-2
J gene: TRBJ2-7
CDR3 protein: CASSQLTSEQYF
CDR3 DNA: TGTGCCAGCAGCCAACTGACCAGCGAGCAGTACTTC

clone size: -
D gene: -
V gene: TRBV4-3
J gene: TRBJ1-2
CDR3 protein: CASSQGAGGIYGYTF
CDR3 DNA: TGCGCCAGCAGCCAGGGCGCTGGAGGGATCTATGGCTACACCTTC

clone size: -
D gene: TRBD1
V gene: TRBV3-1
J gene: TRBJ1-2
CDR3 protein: CASSQDEGANGYTF
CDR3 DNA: TGTGCCAGCAGCCAAGATGAGGGGGCGAATGGCTACACCTTC

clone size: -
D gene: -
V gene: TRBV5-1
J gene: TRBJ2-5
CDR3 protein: CASSGPDLQETQYF
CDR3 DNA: TGCGCCAGCAGCGGACCCGATTTACAAGAGACCCAGTACTTC

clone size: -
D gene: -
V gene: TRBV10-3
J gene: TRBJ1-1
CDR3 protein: CAISESGPEAFF
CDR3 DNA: TGTGCCATCAGTGAGAGCGGACCTGAAGCTTTCTTT

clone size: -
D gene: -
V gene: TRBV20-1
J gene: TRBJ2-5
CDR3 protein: CSASSGAVQETQYF
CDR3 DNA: TGCAGTGCTTCCTCGGGGGCTGTCCAAGAGACCCAGTACTTC

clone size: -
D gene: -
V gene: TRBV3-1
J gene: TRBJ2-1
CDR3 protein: CASSQDNLDYNEQFF
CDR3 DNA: TGTGCCAGCAGCCAAGACAATTTGGACTACAATGAGCAGTTCTTC

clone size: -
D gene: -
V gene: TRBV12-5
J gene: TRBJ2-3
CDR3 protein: CASGSHDRAQYF
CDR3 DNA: TGTGCTAGTGGAAGCCACGATAGGGCGCAGTATTTT

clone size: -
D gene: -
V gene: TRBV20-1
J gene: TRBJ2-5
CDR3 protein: CSAIVRGHQETQYF
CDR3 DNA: TGCAGTGCTATCGTGCGGGGGCACCAAGAGACCCAGTACTTC

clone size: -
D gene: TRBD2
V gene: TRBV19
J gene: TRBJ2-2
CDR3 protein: CASSAGTSGTWELFF
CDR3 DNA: TGTGCCAGCAGTGCCGGGACTAGCGGGACCTGGGAGCTGTTTTTT

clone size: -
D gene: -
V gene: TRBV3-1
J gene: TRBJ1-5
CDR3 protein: CASSQARGQPQHF
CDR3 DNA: TGTGCCAGCAGCCAAGCCCGGGGGCAGCCCCAGCATTTT

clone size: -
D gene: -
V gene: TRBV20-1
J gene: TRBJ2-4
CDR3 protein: CSARDLQGVKNIQYF
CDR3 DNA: TGCAGTGCTAGAGATCTCCAGGGCGTAAAAAACATTCAGTACTTC

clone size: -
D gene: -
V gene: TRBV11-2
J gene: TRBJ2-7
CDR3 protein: CASSLDAGYEQYF
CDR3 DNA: TGTGCCAGCAGCTTAGATGCCGGATACGAGCAGTACTTC

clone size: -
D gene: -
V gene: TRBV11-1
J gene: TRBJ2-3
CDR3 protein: CASRNPMDPQYF
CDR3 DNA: TGTGCCAGCAGAAACCCCATGGATCCGCAGTATTTT

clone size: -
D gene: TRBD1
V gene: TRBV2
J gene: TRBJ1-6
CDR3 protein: CASRARQGNSPLHF
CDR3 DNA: TGTGCCAGCAGAGCACGACAGGGAAACTCACCCCTCCACTTT

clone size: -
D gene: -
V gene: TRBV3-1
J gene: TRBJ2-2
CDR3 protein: CASSQASANTGELFF
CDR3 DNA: TGTGCCAGCAGCCAAGCGTCGGCTAACACCGGGGAGCTGTTTTTT

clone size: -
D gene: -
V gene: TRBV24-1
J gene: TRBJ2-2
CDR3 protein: CATSSRGASDTGELFF
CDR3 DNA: TGTGCCACCAGTAGCCGGGGGGCATCGGACACCGGGGAGCTGTTTTTT

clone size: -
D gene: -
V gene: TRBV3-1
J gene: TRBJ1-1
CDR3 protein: CASSQEEMTRTEAFF
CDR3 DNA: TGTGCCAGCAGCCAAGAAGAGATGACTAGGACTGAAGCTTTCTTT

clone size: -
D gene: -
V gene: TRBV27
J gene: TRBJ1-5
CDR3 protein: CASSSRGINQPQHF
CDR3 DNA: TGTGCCAGCAGTAGCAGGGGTATCAATCAGCCCCAGCATTTT

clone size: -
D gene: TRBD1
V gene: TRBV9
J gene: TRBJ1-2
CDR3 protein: CASTPVPGGGYTF
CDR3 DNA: TGTGCCAGCACCCCCGTGCCAGGGGGTGGCTACACCTTC

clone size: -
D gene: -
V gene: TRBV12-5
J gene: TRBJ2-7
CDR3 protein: CASGRVGDEQYF
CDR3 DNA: TGTGCTAGTGGCCGGGTCGGGGACGAGCAGTACTTC

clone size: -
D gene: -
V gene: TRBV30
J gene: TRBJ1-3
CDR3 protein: CAWSEGSGNTIYF
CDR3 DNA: TGTGCCTGGAGCGAGGGGTCTGGAAACACCATATATTTT

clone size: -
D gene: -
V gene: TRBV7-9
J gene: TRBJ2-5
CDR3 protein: CASSTGTMETQYF
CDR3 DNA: TGTGCCAGCAGCACCGGGACAATGGAGACCCAGTACTTC

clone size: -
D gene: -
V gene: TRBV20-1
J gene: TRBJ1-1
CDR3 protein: CSASRDGLVVTEAFF
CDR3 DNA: TGCAGTGCTAGCCGGGACGGCCTAGTAGTAACTGAAGCTTTCTTT

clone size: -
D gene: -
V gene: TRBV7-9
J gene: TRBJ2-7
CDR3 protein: CASSPPGETYEQYF
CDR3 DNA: TGTGCCAGCAGCCCTCCTGGGGAGACCTACGAGCAGTACTTC

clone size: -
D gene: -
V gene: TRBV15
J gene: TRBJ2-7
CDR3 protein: CATSRDGTTYEQYF
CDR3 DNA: TGTGCCACCAGCAGAGATGGAACTACTTACGAGCAGTACTTC

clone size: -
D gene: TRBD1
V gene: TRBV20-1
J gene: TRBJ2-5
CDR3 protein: CSARELTGEETQYF
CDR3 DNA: TGCAGTGCTAGGGAGCTGACAGGGGAAGAGACCCAGTACTTC

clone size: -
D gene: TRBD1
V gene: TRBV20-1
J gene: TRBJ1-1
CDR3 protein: CSARVGQGFTEAFF
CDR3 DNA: TGCAGTGCTAGAGTCGGACAGGGTTTCACTGAAGCTTTCTTT

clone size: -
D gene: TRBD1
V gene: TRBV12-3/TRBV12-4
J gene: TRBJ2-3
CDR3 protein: CASSPDRGRTDTQYF
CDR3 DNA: TGTGCCAGCAGCCCGGACAGGGGTCGCACAGATACGCAGTATTTT

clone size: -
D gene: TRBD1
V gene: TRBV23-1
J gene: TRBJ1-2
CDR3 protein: CASRTGTGDGYTF
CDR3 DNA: TGCGCCAGCAGAACCGGGACAGGGGATGGCTACACCTTC

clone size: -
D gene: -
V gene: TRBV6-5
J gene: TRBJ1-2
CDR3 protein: CAARTGANYGYTF
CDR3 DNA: TGTGCCGCCCGGACGGGGGCTAACTATGGCTACACCTTC